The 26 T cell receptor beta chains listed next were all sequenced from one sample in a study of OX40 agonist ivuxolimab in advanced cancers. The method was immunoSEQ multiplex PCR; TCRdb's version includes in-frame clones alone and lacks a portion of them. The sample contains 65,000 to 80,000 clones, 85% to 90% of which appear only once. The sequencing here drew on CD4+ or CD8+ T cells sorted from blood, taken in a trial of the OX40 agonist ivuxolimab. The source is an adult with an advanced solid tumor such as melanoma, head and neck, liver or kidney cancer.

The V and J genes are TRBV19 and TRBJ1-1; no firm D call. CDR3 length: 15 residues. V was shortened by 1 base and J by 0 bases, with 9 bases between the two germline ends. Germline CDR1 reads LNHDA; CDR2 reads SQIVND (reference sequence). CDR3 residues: CASSIGSDMNTEAFF. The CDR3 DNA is TGTGCCAGTAGTATAGGTTCAGATATGAACACTGAAGCTTTCTTT.

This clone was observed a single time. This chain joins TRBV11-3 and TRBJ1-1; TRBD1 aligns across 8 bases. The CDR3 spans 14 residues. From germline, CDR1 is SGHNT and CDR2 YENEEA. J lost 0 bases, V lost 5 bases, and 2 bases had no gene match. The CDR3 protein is CASSGTGMNTEAFF. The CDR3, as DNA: TGTGCCAGCAGCGGGACAGGCATGAACACTGAAGCTTTCTTT.

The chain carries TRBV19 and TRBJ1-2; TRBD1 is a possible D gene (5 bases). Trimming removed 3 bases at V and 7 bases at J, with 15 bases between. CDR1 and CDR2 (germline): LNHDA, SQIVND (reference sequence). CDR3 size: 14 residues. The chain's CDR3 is CASSIGGVSVGYTF. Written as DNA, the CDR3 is TGTGCCAGTAGTATTGGGGGGGTCTCAGTTGGCTACACCTTC.

The CDR3 coding sequence is TGTGCCAGCGGAGGACAGGAGAATCAGCCCCAGCATTTT. This translates into CASGGQENQPQHF. This rearrangement joins TRBV27 to TRBJ1-5; 7 bases line up with TRBD1. V gave up 8 bases and J gave up 4 bases; unmatched junction bases: 5. The CDR3 is 13 residues long. Germline V gene data show CDR1 as MNHEY and CDR2 as SMNVEV (reference sequence).

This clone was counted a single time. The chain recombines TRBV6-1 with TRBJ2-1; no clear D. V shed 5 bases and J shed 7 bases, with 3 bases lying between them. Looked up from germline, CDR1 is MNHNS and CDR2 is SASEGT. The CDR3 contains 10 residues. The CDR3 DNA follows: TGTGCCAGCAGTCAGAATGAGCAGTTCTTC. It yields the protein CASSQNEQFF.

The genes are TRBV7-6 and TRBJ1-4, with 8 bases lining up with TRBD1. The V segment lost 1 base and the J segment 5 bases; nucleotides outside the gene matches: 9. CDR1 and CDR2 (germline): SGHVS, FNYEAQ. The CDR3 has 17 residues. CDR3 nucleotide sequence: TGTGCCAGCAGCTTAGGGATTTCGACAGGGGCAAATGAAAAACTGTTTTTT. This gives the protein CASSLGISTGANEKLFF. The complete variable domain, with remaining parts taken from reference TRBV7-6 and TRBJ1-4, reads GAGVSQSPRYKVTKRGQDVALRCDPISGHVSLYWYRQALGQGPEFLTYFNYEAQQDKSGLPNDRFSAERPEGSISTLTIQRTEQRDSAMYRCASSLGISTGANEKLFFGSGTQLSVL.

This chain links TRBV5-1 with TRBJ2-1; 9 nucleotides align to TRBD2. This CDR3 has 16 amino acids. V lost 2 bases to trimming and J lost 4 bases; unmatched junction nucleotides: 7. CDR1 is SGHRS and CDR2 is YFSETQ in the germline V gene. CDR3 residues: CASSFPSGIPYNEQFF. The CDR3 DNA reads TGCGCCAGCAGCTTCCCTAGCGGGATTCCGTACAATGAGCAGTTCTTC.

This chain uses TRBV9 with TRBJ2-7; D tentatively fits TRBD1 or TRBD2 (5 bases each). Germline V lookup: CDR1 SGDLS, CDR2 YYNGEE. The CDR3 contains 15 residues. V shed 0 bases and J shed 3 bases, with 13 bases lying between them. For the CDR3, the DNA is TGTGCCAGCAGCGTAGCGTGGGGGAAAGGCTACGAGCAGTACTTC. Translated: CASSVAWGKGYEQYF.

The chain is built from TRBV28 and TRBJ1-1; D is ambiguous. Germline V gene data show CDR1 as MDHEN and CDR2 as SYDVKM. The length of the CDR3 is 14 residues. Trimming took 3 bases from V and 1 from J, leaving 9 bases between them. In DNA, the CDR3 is TGTGCCAGCAGTTTCCGGGAGGGGAACACTGAAGCTTTCTTT. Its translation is CASSFREGNTEAFF.

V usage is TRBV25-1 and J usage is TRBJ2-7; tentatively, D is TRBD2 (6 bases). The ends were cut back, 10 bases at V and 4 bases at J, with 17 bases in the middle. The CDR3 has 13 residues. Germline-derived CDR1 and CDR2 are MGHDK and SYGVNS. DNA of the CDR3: TGTGCCACCGCCGTGGGACTCGCGTACGAGCAGTACTTC. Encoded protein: CATAVGLAYEQYF.

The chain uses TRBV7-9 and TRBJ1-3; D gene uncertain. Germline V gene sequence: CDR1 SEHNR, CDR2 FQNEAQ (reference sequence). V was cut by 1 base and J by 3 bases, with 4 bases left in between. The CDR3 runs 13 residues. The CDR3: CASSLGGGNTIYF. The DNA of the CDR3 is TGTGCCAGCAGCTTAGGGGGTGGAAACACCATATATTTT.

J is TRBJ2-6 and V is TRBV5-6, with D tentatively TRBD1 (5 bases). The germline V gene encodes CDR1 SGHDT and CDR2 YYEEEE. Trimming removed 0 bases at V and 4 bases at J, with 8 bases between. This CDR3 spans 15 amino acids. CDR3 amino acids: CASSLEGSGANVLTF. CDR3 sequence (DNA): TGTGCCAGCAGCTTGGAGGGGTCCGGGGCCAACGTCCTGACTTTC. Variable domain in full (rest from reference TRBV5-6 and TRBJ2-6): DAGVTQSPTHLIKTRGQQVTLRCSPKSGHDTVSWYQQALGQGPQFIFQYYEEEERQRGNFPDRFSGHQFPNYSSELNVNALLLGDSALYLCASSLEGSGANVLTFGAGSRLTVL.

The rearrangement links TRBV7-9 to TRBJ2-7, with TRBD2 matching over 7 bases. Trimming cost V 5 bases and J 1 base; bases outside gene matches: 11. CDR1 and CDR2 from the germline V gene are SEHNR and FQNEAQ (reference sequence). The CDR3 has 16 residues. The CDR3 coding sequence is TGTGCCAGCAGCGCTAGCCCTAGCGGCCCTTCCTACGAGCAGTACTTC. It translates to CASSASPSGPSYEQYF.

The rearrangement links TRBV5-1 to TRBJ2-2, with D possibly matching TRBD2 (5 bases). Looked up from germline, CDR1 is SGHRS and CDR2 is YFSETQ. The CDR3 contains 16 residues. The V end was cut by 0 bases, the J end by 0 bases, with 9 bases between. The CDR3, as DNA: TGCGCCAGCAGCTTGGTGGTAGCGACGAACACCGGGGAGCTGTTTTTT. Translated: CASSLVVATNTGELFF.

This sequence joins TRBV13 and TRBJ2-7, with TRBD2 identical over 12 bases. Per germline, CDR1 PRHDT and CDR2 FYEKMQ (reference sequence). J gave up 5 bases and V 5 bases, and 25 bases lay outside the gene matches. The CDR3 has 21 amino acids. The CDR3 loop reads CASSEEPGHPGLAGAPDEQYF. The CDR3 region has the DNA TGTGCCAGCAGCGAAGAACCGGGACACCCGGGACTAGCGGGTGCCCCTGACGAGCAGTACTTC.

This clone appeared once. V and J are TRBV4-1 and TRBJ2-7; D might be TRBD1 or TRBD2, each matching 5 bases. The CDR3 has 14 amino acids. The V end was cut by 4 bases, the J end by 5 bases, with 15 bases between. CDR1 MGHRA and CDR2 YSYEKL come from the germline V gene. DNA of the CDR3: TGCGCCAGCAGCCCCGGGACCGCAATGAACGAGCAGTACTTC. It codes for CASSPGTAMNEQYF.

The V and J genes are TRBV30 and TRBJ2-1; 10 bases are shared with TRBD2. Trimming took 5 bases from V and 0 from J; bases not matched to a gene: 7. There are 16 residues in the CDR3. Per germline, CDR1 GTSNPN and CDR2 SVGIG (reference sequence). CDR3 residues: CAWSLKRGGSYNEQFF. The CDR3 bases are TGTGCCTGGTCCCTAAAGCGGGGGGGCTCCTACAATGAGCAGTTCTTC.

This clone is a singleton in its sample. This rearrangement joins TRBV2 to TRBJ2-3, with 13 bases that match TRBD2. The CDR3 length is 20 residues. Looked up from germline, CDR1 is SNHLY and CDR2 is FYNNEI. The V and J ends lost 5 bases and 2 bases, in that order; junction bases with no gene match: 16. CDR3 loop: CASSPRLAGGGRLSTDTQYF. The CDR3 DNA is TGTGCCAGCAGTCCTCGACTAGCGGGAGGAGGACGACTGTCCACAGATACGCAGTATTTT.

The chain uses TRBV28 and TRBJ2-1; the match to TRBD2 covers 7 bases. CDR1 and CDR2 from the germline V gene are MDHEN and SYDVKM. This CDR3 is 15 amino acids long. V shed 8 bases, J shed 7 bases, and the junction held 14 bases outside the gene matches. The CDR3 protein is CASSIQRDLQNEQFF. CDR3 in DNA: TGTGCCAGCTCCATACAGCGGGATCTCCAGAATGAGCAGTTCTTC.

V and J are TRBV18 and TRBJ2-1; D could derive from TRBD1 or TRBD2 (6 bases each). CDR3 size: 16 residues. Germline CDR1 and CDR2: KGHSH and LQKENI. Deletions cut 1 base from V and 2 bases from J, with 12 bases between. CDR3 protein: CASSPLGGSPYNEQFF. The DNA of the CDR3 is TGTGCCAGCTCACCACTGGGGGGCTCCCCCTACAATGAGCAGTTCTTC.

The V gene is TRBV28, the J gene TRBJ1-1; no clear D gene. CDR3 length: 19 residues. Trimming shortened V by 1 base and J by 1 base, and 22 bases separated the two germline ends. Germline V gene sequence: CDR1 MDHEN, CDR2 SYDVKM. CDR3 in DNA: TGTGCCAGCAGTTTATCGGAGGTTTTTTTAAGACACGCGAACACTGAAGCTTTCTTT. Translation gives CASSLSEVFLRHANTEAFF. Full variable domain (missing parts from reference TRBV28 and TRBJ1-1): DVKVTQSSRYLVKRTGEKVFLECVQDMDHENMFWYRQDPGLGLRLIYFSYDVKMKEKGDIPEGYSVSREKKERFSLILESASTNQTSMYLCASSLSEVFLRHANTEAFFGQGTRLTVV.

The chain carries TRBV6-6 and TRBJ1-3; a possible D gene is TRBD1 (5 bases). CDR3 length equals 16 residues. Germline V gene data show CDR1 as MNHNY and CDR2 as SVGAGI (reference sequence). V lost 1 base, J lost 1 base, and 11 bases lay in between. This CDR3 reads CASSYLGTTSGNTIYF. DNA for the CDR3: TGTGCCAGCAGTTACTTGGGGACTACGTCTGGAAACACCATATATTTT.

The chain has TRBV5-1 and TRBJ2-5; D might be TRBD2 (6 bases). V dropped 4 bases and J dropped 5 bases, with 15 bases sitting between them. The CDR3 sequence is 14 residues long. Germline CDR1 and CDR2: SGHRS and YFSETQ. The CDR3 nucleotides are TGCGCCAGCAGCCCCCGGTATGGGGGGGAGACCCAGTACTTC. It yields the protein CASSPRYGGETQYF.

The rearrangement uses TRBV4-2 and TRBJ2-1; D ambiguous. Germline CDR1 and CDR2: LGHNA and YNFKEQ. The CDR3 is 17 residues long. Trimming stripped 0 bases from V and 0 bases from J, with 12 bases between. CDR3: CASSQEGSVSSYNEQFF. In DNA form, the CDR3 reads TGTGCCAGCAGCCAAGAGGGGTCGGTAAGCTCCTACAATGAGCAGTTCTTC.

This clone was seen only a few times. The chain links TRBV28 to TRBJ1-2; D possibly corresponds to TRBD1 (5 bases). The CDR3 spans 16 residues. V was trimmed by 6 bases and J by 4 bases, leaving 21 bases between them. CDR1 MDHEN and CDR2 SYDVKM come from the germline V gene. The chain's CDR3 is CASRMGAGGDFYGYTF. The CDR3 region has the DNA TGTGCCAGCAGAATGGGTGCCGGGGGGGACTTCTATGGCTACACCTTC.

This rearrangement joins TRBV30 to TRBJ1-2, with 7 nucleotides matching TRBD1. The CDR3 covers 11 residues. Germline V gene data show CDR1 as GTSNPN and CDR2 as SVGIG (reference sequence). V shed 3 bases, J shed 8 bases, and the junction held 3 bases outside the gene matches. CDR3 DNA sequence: TGTGCCTGGAGGACAGGGTTCGGCTACACCTTC. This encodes CAWRTGFGYTF.